A single sample gave rise to the 4 T cell receptor beta chains below, sequenced in a study of shared clonotypes between healthy human individuals. Sequenced by immunoSEQ multiplex PCR; TCRdb stores in-frame clones only, minus some. In the table there are roughly 2 million clones, under 97% of which are singletons. The sequenced material came from naive CD4+ T cells sorted from blood. Subset meaning: CD45RA+ positively selected. Receptor source: a man between 18 and 29 years old in good health.

This clone was observed once. The genes are TRBV11-3 and TRBJ2-1, with D maybe TRBD1 (6 bases). This CDR3 is 13 amino acids long. V was cut by 8 bases and J by 6 bases, with 14 bases left in between. Germline values: CDR1 SGHNT, CDR2 YENEEA. The CDR3 here is CASRDTGTNEQFF. The CDR3, as DNA: TGTGCCAGCCGGGACACCGGGACCAATGAGCAGTTCTTC.

The chain recombines TRBV11-2 with TRBJ2-5, with D perhaps being TRBD1 or TRBD2 (6 bases each). Germline lookup yields CDR1 SGHAT and CDR2 FQNNGV. This CDR3 has 15 amino acids. V was pared by 0 bases and J by 5 bases, with 13 bases between. CDR3 residues: CASSLDPGALETQYF. As DNA, the CDR3 is TGTGCCAGCAGCTTAGATCCGGGGGCCCTCGAGACCCAGTACTTC.

The gene calls are TRBV6-6 and TRBJ1-2, with 8 bases fitting TRBD1. J lost 7 bases, V lost 2 bases, and 9 bases had no gene match. The CDR3 consists of 15 residues. From germline, CDR1 is MNHNY and CDR2 SVGAGI (reference sequence). CDR3 sequence reads: CASSYGLTGAGGYTF. The CDR3 coding sequence is TGTGCCAGCAGTTACGGACTGACAGGGGCGGGTGGCTACACCTTC.

The chain uses TRBV5-1 and TRBJ1-5; 8 nucleotides match TRBD1. Per the germline V gene, CDR1 is SGHRS and CDR2 is YFSETQ. The J segment lost 1 base and the V segment lost 4 bases, leaving 4 bases of the junction unmatched. The CDR3 has 15 amino acids. CDR3 coding DNA: TGCGCCAGCAGCCCGACAGGGGCCAGCAATCAGCCCCAGCATTTT. It codes for CASSPTGASNQPQHF.